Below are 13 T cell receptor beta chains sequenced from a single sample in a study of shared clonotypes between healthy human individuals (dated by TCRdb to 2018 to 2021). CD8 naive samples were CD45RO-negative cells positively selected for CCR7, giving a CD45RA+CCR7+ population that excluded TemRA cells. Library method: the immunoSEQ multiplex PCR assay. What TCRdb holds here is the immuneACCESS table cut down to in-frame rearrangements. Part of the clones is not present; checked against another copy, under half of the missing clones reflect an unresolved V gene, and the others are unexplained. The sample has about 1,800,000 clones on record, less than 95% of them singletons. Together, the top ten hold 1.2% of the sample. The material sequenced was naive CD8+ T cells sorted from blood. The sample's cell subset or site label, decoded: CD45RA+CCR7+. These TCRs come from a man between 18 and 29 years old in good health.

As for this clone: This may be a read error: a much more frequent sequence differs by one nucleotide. The CDR3 reads CASSGGNTEAFF. CDR3 nucleotides: TGTGCCAGCAGCGGGGGGAACACTGAAGCTTTCTTT. The chain couples TRBV13 to TRBJ1-1; maybe TRBD1 (5 bases). There are 12 residues in the CDR3. Per germline, CDR1 PRHDT and CDR2 FYEKMQ (reference sequence). The V gene lost 5 bases and the J gene lost 1 base, with 5 bases spanning the gap.

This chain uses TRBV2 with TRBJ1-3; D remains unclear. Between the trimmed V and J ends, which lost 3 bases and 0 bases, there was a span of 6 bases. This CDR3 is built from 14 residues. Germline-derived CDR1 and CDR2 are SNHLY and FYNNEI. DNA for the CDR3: TGTGCCAGCAGTGAGCCCAACTCTGGAAACACCATATATTTT. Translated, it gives CASSEPNSGNTIYF.

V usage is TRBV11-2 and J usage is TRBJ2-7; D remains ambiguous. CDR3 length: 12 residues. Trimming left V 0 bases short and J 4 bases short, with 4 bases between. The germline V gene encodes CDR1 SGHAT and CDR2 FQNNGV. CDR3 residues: CASSLEAYEQYF. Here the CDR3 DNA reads TGTGCCAGCAGCTTAGAAGCTTACGAGCAGTACTTC.

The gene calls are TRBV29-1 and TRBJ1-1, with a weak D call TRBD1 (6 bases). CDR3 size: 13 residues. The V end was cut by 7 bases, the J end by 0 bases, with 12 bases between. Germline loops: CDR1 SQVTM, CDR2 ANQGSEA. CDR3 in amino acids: CSAYREMNTEAFF. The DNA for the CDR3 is TGCAGCGCGTACAGGGAAATGAACACTGAAGCTTTCTTT.

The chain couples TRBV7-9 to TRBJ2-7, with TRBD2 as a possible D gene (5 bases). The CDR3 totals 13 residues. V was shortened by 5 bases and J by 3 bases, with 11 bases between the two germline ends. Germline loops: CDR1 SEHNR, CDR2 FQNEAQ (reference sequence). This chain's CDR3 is CASSPDGLYEQYF. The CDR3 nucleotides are TGTGCCAGCAGCCCGGACGGACTCTACGAGCAGTACTTC.

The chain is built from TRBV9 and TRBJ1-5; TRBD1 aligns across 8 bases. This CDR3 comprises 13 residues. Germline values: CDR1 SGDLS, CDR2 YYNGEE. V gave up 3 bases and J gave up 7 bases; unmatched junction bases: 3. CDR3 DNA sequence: TGTGCCAGCAGCGCCGGACAGGGCCAGCCCCAGCATTTT. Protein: CASSAGQGQPQHF.

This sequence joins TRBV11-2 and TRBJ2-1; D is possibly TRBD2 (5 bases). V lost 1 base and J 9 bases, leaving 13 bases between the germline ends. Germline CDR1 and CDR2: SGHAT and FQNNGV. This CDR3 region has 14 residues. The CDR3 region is CASSLGGTRAEQFF. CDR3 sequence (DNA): TGTGCCAGCAGCTTAGGAGGTACTAGGGCTGAGCAGTTCTTC.

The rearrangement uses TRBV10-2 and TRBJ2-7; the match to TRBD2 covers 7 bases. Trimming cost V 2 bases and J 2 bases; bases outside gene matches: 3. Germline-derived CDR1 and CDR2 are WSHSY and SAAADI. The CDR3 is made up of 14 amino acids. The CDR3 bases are TGCGCCAGCAGTGAGGCCCTAGCGGCCTACGAGCAGTACTTC. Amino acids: CASSEALAAYEQYF.

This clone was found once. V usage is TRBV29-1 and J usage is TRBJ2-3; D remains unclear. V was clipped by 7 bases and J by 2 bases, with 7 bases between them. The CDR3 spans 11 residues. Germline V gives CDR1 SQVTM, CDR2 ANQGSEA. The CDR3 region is CSGVNTDTQYF. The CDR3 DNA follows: TGCAGCGGGGTCAACACAGATACGCAGTATTTT.

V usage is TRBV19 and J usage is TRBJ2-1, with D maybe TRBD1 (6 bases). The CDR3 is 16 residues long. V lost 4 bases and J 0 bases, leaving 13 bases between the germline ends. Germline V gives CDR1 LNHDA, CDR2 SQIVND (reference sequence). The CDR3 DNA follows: TGTGCCAGTAGTAAATACAGGGACCCCTCCTACAATGAGCAGTTCTTC. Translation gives CASSKYRDPSYNEQFF.

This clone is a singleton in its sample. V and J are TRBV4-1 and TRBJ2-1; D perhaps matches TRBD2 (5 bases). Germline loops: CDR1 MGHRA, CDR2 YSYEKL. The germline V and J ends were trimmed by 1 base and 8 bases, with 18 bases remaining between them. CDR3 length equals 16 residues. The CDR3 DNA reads TGCGCCAGCAGCCAAGTAATTGGTCTAGCCGGGGATGAGCAGTTCTTC. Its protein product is CASSQVIGLAGDEQFF.

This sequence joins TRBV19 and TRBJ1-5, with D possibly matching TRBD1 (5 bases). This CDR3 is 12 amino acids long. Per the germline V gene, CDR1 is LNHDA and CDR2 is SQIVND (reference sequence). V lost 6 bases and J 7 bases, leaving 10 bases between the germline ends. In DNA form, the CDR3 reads TGTGCCAGTAGGCAGGGTTTACAGCCCCAGCATTTT. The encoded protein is CASRQGLQPQHF. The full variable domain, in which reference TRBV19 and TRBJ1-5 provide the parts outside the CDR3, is DGGITQSPKYLFRKEGQNVTLSCEQNLNHDAMYWYRQDPGQGLRLIYYSQIVNDFQKGDIAEGYSVSREKKESFPLTVTSAQKNPTAFYLCASRQGLQPQHFGDGTRLSIL.

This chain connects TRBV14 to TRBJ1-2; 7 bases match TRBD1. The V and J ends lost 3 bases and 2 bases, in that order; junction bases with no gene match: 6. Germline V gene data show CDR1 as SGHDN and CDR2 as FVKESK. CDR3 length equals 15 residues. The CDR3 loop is CASSQTRTGNYGYTF. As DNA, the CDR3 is TGTGCCAGCAGCCAGACACGGACAGGAAACTATGGCTACACCTTC.